The 21 T cell receptor beta chains below all came from one sample that was sequenced in a study of cytomegalovirus exposure and HLA in healthy donors (dated by TCRdb to 2015 to 2018). Preparation of the library involved the immunoSEQ multiplex PCR assay. The multiplex PCR relied on a mix of 60 forward primers for TCR Vbeta segments and 13 reverse primers for TCR Jbeta segments. In its TCRdb copy, this immuneACCESS table keeps in-frame sequences only and misses some clones. Where compared with another copy, unresolved V genes explain less than half of these, and the others have no known cause. The sample data list 150,000 to 200,000 clones, and about 77% of these were observed just once. The ten largest account for about 2.6% of the sample. What was sequenced was PBMCs. Source of these receptors: a woman between 40 and 55 years old in good health and CMV-seropositive.

This CDR3 is CASSARGQRNTEAFF. CDR3 in DNA: TGTGCCAGTAGTGCCCGGGGACAGAGGAACACTGAAGCTTTCTTT. This chain joins TRBV19 and TRBJ1-1, with 7 bases identical to TRBD1. V shed 5 bases and J 1 base; nucleotides not matched to a gene: 7. Germline V gene lookup returns CDR1 LNHDA and CDR2 SQIVND (reference sequence). This CDR3 region has 15 residues.

The genes are TRBV4-3 and TRBJ1-6; TRBD1 might be the D (6 bases). The CDR3 has 15 residues. CDR1 and CDR2 from the germline V gene are LGHNA and YSLEER. Trimming cost V 3 bases and J 5 bases, with 11 bases left between them. CDR3 bases: TGCGCCAGCAGCCACGGACAGTTAGATAATTCACCCCTCCACTTT. This sequence encodes CASSHGQLDNSPLHF.

The rearrangement uses TRBV28 and TRBJ2-1; 9 bases match TRBD1. The CDR3 length is 19 residues. Germline V lookup: CDR1 MDHEN, CDR2 SYDVKM. V shed 4 bases and J 5 bases; nucleotides not matched to a gene: 18. The CDR3 is CASSSGGQGSLGYHNEQFF. DNA of the CDR3: TGTGCCAGCAGTTCGGGTGGACAGGGGTCTTTAGGGTACCACAATGAGCAGTTCTTC. Full variable domain (missing parts from reference TRBV28 and TRBJ2-1): DVKVTQSSRYLVKRTGEKVFLECVQDMDHENMFWYRQDPGLGLRLIYFSYDVKMKEKGDIPEGYSVSREKKERFSLILESASTNQTSMYLCASSSGGQGSLGYHNEQFFGPGTRLTVL.

The chain couples TRBV30 to TRBJ1-1, with 7 bases that match TRBD1. Per germline, CDR1 GTSNPN and CDR2 SVGIG (reference sequence). The CDR3 runs 13 residues. The J segment lost 4 bases and the V segment lost 5 bases, leaving 7 bases of the junction unmatched. The CDR3 sequence: CAWGTVMGTEAFF. The CDR3 DNA follows: TGTGCCTGGGGGACAGTGATGGGCACTGAAGCTTTCTTT.

The rearrangement joins TRBV19 to TRBJ2-1; TRBD2 might be the D (6 bases). V gave up 3 bases and J gave up 0 bases, with 15 bases separating them. CDR1 is LNHDA and CDR2 is SQIVND in the germline V gene (reference sequence). The CDR3 consists of 17 residues. DNA of the CDR3: TGTGCCAGTAGTATTGTTCTAGCGCCCAGCTCCTACAATGAGCAGTTCTTC. This codes for CASSIVLAPSSYNEQFF.

The J gene is TRBJ2-7, the V gene TRBV28, with D unclear. Germline values: CDR1 MDHEN, CDR2 SYDVKM. There are 13 residues in the CDR3. The V gene lost 3 bases and the J gene lost 6 bases, with 12 bases spanning the gap. The CDR3 loop is CASSFRLGLEQYF. CDR3 bases: TGTGCCAGCAGTTTCCGTCTAGGCCTCGAGCAGTACTTC.

This chain uses TRBV5-8 with TRBJ2-2, with 7 bases identical to TRBD1. Per the germline V gene, CDR1 is SGHTS and CDR2 is YDEGEE. This CDR3 spans 14 amino acids. The ends lost 5 bases at V and 8 bases at J; junction bases unmatched: 9. As DNA, the CDR3 is TGTGCCAGCAGAAAGACAGGGTCGTCGGGGGAGCTGTTTTTT. Protein: CASRKTGSSGELFF.

This clone was seen a few times. The rearrangement links TRBV6-1 to TRBJ1-5; 8 bases match TRBD1. With V trimmed by 4 bases and J by 9 bases, 14 bases remained unmatched. This CDR3 is 16 amino acids long. The germline V gene has CDR1 MNHNS and CDR2 SASEGT. The chain's CDR3 is CASSATGTGNEGPQHF. The CDR3 bases are TGTGCCAGCAGTGCCACCGGGACAGGCAACGAGGGGCCCCAGCATTTT.

The V and J genes are TRBV28 and TRBJ2-2, with a possible D match to TRBD2 (6 bases). Deletions cut 8 bases from V and 7 bases from J, with 14 bases between. Looked up from germline, CDR1 is MDHEN and CDR2 is SYDVKM. The CDR3 is made up of 13 amino acids. The CDR3 nucleotides read TGTGCCAGCCTGGGACTCCGCGGCGGGGAGCTGTTTTTT. Its protein product is CASLGLRGGELFF.

In DNA form, the CDR3 reads TGTGCCAGCAGCTTAGGGGCGCGAAGCAATCAGCCCCAGCATTTT. Its protein product is CASSLGARSNQPQHF. The chain combines TRBV5-6 with TRBJ1-5; possibly TRBD1 for D (5 bases). CDR1 and CDR2 from the germline V gene are SGHDT and YYEEEE. The length of the CDR3 is 15 residues. V was cut by 2 bases and J by 1 base, with 10 bases left in between.

The chain is built from TRBV19 and TRBJ1-1; the D gene is possibly TRBD1 (5 bases). V was cut by 8 bases and J by 5 bases, with 18 bases left in between. The length of the CDR3 is 14 residues. Germline-derived CDR1 and CDR2 are LNHDA and SQIVND (reference sequence). As DNA, the CDR3 is TGTGCCAGTCACGACGGGGGGTCGTTGACTGAAGCTTTCTTT. This gives the protein CASHDGGSLTEAFF.

This clone came up once. The chain links TRBV5-6 to TRBJ1-3, with 8 nucleotides matching TRBD1. The CDR3 has 15 amino acids. The germline gives CDR1 SGHDT, CDR2 YYEEEE. Trimming took 5 bases from V and 4 from J; bases not matched to a gene: 8. CDR3 residues: CASRRDRGVGNTIYF. CDR3 DNA sequence: TGTGCCAGCAGGCGAGACAGGGGAGTCGGAAACACCATATATTTT.

The V and J genes are TRBV2 and TRBJ2-3; maybe TRBD2 (5 bases). V was trimmed by 9 bases and J by 0 bases, leaving 13 bases between them. Germline values: CDR1 SNHLY, CDR2 FYNNEI. The CDR3 has 14 residues. The CDR3 loop reads CASKRGLSTDTQYF. The CDR3 nucleotides are TGTGCCAGTAAGCGTGGACTCAGCACAGATACGCAGTATTTT.

This chain uses TRBV5-1 with TRBJ1-5; D not certain. The CDR3 runs to 15 residues. V was shortened by 4 bases and J by 2 bases, with 13 bases between the two germline ends. The germline gives CDR1 SGHRS, CDR2 YFSETQ. The CDR3 DNA reads as TGCGCCAGCAGCACCCGCCCGGGAGGCAATCAGCCCCAGCATTTT. Protein sequence: CASSTRPGGNQPQHF.

Only one count was recorded for this clone. V is TRBV14 and J is TRBJ2-2; TRBD2 matches 8 bases. The CDR3 totals 15 residues. V dropped 4 bases and J dropped 1; count of bases not matched to a gene: 2. CDR1 SGHDN and CDR2 FVKESK come from the germline V gene. The CDR3, as DNA: TGTGCCAGCAGCCCTAGCGGGTGGAACACCGGGGAGCTGTTTTTT. Amino acids: CASSPSGWNTGELFF.

The rearrangement links TRBV7-6 to TRBJ2-5; TRBD2 agrees at 8 bases. In germline, CDR1 is SGHVS, CDR2 FNYEAQ. The length of the CDR3 is 18 residues. The junction had 13 bases not matched to a gene; V was cut back by 3 bases and J by 1 base. CDR3: CASSFLSGTRGFQETQYF. CDR3 DNA sequence: TGTGCCAGCAGCTTTTTATCCGGGACTAGGGGATTCCAAGAGACCCAGTACTTC. Combining the CDR3 with reference TRBV7-6 and TRBJ2-5 gives the whole variable domain GAGVSQSPRYKVTKRGQDVALRCDPISGHVSLYWYRQALGQGPEFLTYFNYEAQQDKSGLPNDRFSAERPEGSISTLTIQRTEQRDSAMYRCASSFLSGTRGFQETQYFGPGTRLLVL.

The V gene is TRBV25-1, the J gene TRBJ1-1, with D unclear. The CDR3 length is 15 residues. Germline V CDR1 and CDR2: MGHDK, SYGVNS. The ends were cut back, 4 bases at V and 7 bases at J, with 19 bases in the middle. CDR3 sequence: CASSAGRKTVNEAFF. The CDR3 DNA reads as TGTGCCAGCAGTGCAGGCAGGAAAACGGTTAATGAAGCTTTCTTT.

The rearrangement links TRBV12-5 to TRBJ1-6; D may be TRBD1 (6 bases). CDR1 is LGHNT, CDR2 FRNRAP, per germline. Trimming pared 4 bases from V and 7 bases from J, leaving 20 bases between. CDR3 length equals 17 residues. The CDR3 protein is CASGSTLGRGGNSPLHF. CDR3 bases: TGTGCTAGTGGTTCGACCCTGGGCCGTGGGGGCAATTCACCCCTCCACTTT.

The rearrangement links TRBV21-1 to TRBJ1-5. TRBV21-1 is a pseudogene locus. The length of the CDR3 is 9 residues. The CDR3 DNA sequence: TGTGCCAGCAGCCGAGCCCAGCATTTT. This sequence encodes CASSRAQHF.

The V gene is TRBV10-3, the J gene TRBJ1-3; tentative D call: TRBD1 (6 bases). V was clipped by 7 bases and J by 2 bases, with 12 bases between them. The CDR3 consists of 14 residues. CDR1 and CDR2 from the germline V gene are ENHRY and SYGVKD. This CDR3 reads CAINPGGPGNTIYF. CDR3 sequence (DNA): TGTGCCATCAATCCCGGGGGGCCTGGAAACACCATATATTTT.

The J gene is TRBJ2-7, the V gene TRBV30; 8 bases line up with TRBD1. The germline V gene encodes CDR1 GTSNPN and CDR2 SVGIG (reference sequence). This CDR3 is built from 12 residues. The ends lost 5 bases at V and 3 bases at J; junction bases unmatched: 3. The CDR3 loop is CAWGQGIYEQYF. The CDR3 region has the DNA TGTGCCTGGGGACAGGGTATCTACGAGCAGTACTTC.